The rows below give T cell receptor beta chains drawn from one sample of a study of early T cells in non-severe SARS-CoV-2 infection. TCRdb used MiXCR to reprocess the 5' RACE reads, holding one entry per CDR3 protein. The data show some 55,000 distinct CDR3 sequences, 10% to 15% seen once. Sequenced: whole blood. The receptors were sampled from an adult who was a healthcare worker with PCR-confirmed SARS-CoV-2 infection or an uninfected control (not recorded which). Both conserved end residues are part of each CDR3. Each record gives: clone size, D gene, J gene, V gene, CDR3 length, CDR3 protein, CDR3 DNA. D genes are given only for firm matches. Clone size is given for some rows only: seen once, a few or many times, or a class if the clone is expanded.

few . TRBJ1-2 TRBV9 16 CASSDTTGNRHYGYTF TGTGCCAGCAGCGATACAACAGGGAATCGTCACTATGGCTACACCTTC
many TRBD2 TRBJ2-5 TRBV5-4 16 CASSFMSGGLQETQYF TGTGCCAGCAGCTTTATGTCGGGGGGGCTGCAAGAGACCCAGTACTTC
many . TRBJ2-2 TRBV11-1 13 CASSFGRTGELFF TGTGCCAGCAGCTTCGGAAGGACCGGGGAGCTGTTTTTT
few . TRBJ1-2 TRBV19 16 CASSIQVGRLHYGYTF TGTGCCAGTAGTATTCAAGTCGGCAGATTACACTATGGCTACACCTTC
many TRBD1 TRBJ1-1 TRBV6-5 14 CASSSGDRGRAVFF TGTGCCAGCAGTTCAGGGGACAGGGGGCGCGCGGTTTTCTTT
. . TRBJ1-3 TRBV7-9 14 CASSTAMTGNTIYF TGTGCCAGCAGCACCGCAATGACCGGAAACACCATATATTTT
few . TRBJ2-1 TRBV18 13 CASSPPGRENEFF TGTGCCAGCTCACCACCGGGACGGGAGAATGAGTTCTTC
. . TRBJ2-7 TRBV2 12 CASSELGWEQYF TGTGCCAGCAGTGAACTGGGGTGGGAGCAGTACTTC
many . TRBJ1-4 TRBV30 13 CAWGGDPNEKLFF TGTGCCTGGGGGGGGGACCCTAATGAAAAACTGTTTTTT
many . TRBJ1-5 TRBV19 15 CASRPLEGGNQPQHF TGTGCCAGTAGACCCCTAGAAGGGGGCAATCAGCCCCAGCATTTT
once TRBD2 TRBJ2-5 TRBV5-6 17 CASSLGLAGGPLETQYF TGTGCCAGCAGCCTGGGACTAGCGGGGGGGCCGTTAGAGACCCAGTACTTC
. . TRBJ1-2 TRBV7-9 14 CASSLEAGNYGYTF TGTGCCAGCAGCTTAGAGGCCGGTAACTATGGCTACACCTTC
. . TRBJ2-3 TRBV29-1 12 CSVDRSTDTQYF TGCAGCGTTGACAGAAGCACAGATACGCAGTATTTT
few TRBD2 TRBJ2-3 TRBV11-2 15 CASSVGGGDRDTQYF TGTGCCAGCAGCGTCGGCGGGGGAGACCGAGATACGCAGTATTTT
many TRBD1 TRBJ1-1 TRBV6-5 15 CATAKKTGKNTEAFF TGTGCCACGGCCAAAAAGACAGGGAAAAACACTGAAGCTTTCTTT